A selection of T cell receptor beta chains follows, all from one sample in a study of patients and donors after allogeneic stem cell transplantation. TCRdb re-analysed the RT-PCR reads in MiXCR, keeping a single row per CDR3 protein. The data contain about 70,000 distinct CDR3 sequences, around a quarter of them seen just once; the ten biggest clones take up about 26%. Material: blood, either unsorted or a sorted T cell fraction (not recorded which). The receptors come from a human donor who was either an allogeneic HSCT recipient or a stem cell or donor lymphocyte infusion donor (not recorded which). It is not recorded whose cells these are; they may come from a transplant donor. Each CDR3 is given without its conserved first and last residue.

v_call	j_call	cdr3_aa
TRBV20-1	TRBJ2-7	RAGLAGGQNHEQY
TRBV7-3	TRBJ1-2	ASSPTGYGYT
TRBV5-1	TRBJ1-1	ASSFEGTNTEAF
TRBV15	TRBJ2-7	ATSREKVSEQY
TRBV4-1	TRBJ2-7	ASSQDWGRQY
TRBV11-2	TRBJ2-5	ASRGRQEETQY
TRBV5-1	TRBJ2-1	ASSAPGLAGGNEQF
TRBV4-3	TRBJ1-2	ASSQEALHGRYGYT
TRBV4-1	TRBJ2-4	ASGTFGVAKNIQY
TRBV7-6	TRBJ1-2	ASSSPGRVGYT
TRBV5-5	TRBJ1-1	ASSSGREATEAF
TRBV7-9	TRBJ2-3	ASSLVGSSGNTDTQY
TRBV7-9	TRBJ2-1	ASPPGRGSRYTYNEQF
TRBV4-3	TRBJ1-2	ASSQAGGGRVGYT
TRBV12-3/TRBV12-4	TRBJ1-1	ASSPWQGAIDAEAF
TRBV27	TRBJ1-2	ASRGQGNYGYT
TRBV5-1	TRBJ2-1	ASSLTPSSYNEQF